Reported below is one TCR beta chain. Its antigen is not known. At the DNA level, this CDR3 is encoded by other sequences in the same sample as well. Trimming removed 0 bases from V and 4 bases from J, with 5 bases in between. The V gene's germline CDR1 is SGHRS and CDR2 YFSETQ. This CDR3 spans 14 amino acids. The data derive from a study of OX40 agonist ivuxolimab in advanced cancers. Study-wide findings and caveats: Clonal expansion in partial responders at 0.1-3.0 mg/kg ranked among the lowest. Also present in some nonresponders was a low level of normalized T-cell clonal expansion.

TCRdb's copy holds only in-frame clones and misses some; the assay was immunoSEQ multiplex PCR. There are under 90,000 clones in the sample; roughly 84% occur only once, and around 2.1% lies in the top ten. The sample was CD4+ or CD8+ T cells sorted from blood, taken in a trial of the OX40 agonist ivuxolimab. The chain has TRBV5-1 and TRBJ1-6; D uncertain. The clonotype originates from an adult with an advanced solid tumor such as melanoma, head and neck, liver or kidney cancer. CDR3 sequence (DNA): TGCGCCAGCAGCTTGGACGGGTATAATTCACCCCTCCACTTT. Its translation: CASSLDGYNSPLHF.